The sequence of this T cell receptor beta chain was determined in a study of a mutant IDH1 vaccine in newly diagnosed glioma. Study details: Sex distribution of treated patients was roughly 62% male and roughly 40% female; mean age was around 40 years.

Regarding time point: week 5, during vaccination. Alongside topical imiquimod, each dose of vaccine comprised 300 ug of mutant IDH1 20-mer peptide. Germline CDR1 is LGHNA and CDR2 is YNFKEQ. The CDR3 contains 15 residues. V gave up 0 bases and J gave up 10 bases, with 18 bases separating them. The data were produced by immunoSEQ multiplex PCR, yet TCRdb's version contains in-frame clones alone and is incomplete. The sample includes 75,000 to 85,000 clones, 91% seen only once; the top ten take just over 0.55%. Comments on this clone: Its antigen is unidentified.

The clonotype comes from a woman in her forties or fifties with glioma. The sample was PBMCs, taken from a glioma patient whose treatment included an IDH1 peptide vaccine. The chain is built from TRBV4-2 and TRBJ1-1; weak D call: TRBD1 (6 bases). CDR3 nucleotides: TGTGCCAGCAGCCAAGAGGGAGGGTGGGACACCCGAGCTTTCTTT. Amino acid sequence: CASSQEGGWDTRAFF.